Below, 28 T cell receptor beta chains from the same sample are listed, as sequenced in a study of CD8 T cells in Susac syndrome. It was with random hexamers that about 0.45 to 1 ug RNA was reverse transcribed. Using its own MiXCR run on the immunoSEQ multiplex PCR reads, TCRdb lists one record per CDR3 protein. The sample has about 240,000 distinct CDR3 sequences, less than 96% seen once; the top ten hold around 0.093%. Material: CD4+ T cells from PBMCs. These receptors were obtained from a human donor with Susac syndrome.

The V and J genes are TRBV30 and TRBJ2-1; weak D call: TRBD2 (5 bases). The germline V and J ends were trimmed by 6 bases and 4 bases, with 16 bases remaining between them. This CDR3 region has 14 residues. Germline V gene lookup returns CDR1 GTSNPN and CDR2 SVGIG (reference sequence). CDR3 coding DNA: TGTGCCTGTAAGAAAGCGGAACATTACAATGAGCAGTTCTTC. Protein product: CACKKAEHYNEQFF.

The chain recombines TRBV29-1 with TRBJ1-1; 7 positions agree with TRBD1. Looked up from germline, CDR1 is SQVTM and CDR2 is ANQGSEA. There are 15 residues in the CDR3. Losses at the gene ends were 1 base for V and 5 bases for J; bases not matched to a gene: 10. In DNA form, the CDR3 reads TGCAGCGTTGAAGCCCACGACAGGGTTGGTACTGAAGCTTTCTTT. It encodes CSVEAHDRVGTEAFF. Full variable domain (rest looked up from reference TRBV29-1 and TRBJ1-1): SAVISQKPSRDICQRGTSLTIQCQVDSQVTMMFWYRQQPGQSLTLIATANQGSEATYESGFVIDKFPISRPNLTFSTLTVSNMSPEDSSIYLCSVEAHDRVGTEAFFGQGTRLTVV.

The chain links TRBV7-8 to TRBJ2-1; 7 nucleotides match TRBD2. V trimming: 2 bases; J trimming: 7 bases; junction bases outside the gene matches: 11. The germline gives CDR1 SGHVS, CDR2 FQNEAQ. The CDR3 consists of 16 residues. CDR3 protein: CASSLRGSGIVNEQFF. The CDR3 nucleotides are TGTGCCAGCAGCTTACGCGGGAGTGGGATAGTAAATGAGCAGTTCTTC.

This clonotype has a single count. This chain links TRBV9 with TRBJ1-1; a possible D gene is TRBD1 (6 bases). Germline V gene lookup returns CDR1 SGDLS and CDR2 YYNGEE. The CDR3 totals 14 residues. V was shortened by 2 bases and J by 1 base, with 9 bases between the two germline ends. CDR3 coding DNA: TGTGCCAGCAGCGTTCGACAGGAGAACACTGAAGCTTTCTTT. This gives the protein CASSVRQENTEAFF.

The CDR3, as DNA: TGCAGTGCTAGTGCGGGACACCCGGATGGGGCCCAGTACTTC. Encoded protein: CSASAGHPDGAQYF. This sequence joins TRBV20-1 and TRBJ2-5; TRBD1 or TRBD2 may be the D gene (6 bases each). CDR1 and CDR2 (germline): DFQATT, SNEGSKA (reference sequence). CDR3 length equals 14 residues. V lost 3 bases and J 9 bases, leaving 20 bases between the germline ends.

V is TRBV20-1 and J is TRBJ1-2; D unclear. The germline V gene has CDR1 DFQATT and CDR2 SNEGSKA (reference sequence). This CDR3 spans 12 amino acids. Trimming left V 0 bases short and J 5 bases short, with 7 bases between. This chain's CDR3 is CSARDQQYGYTF. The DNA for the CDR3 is TGCAGTGCTAGAGATCAGCAGTATGGCTACACCTTC.

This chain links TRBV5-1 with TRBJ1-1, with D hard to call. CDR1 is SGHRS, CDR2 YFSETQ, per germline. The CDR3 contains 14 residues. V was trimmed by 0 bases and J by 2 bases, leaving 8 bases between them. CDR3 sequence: CASSLDGENTEAFF. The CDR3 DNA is TGCGCCAGCAGCTTGGACGGGGAAAACACTGAAGCTTTCTTT.

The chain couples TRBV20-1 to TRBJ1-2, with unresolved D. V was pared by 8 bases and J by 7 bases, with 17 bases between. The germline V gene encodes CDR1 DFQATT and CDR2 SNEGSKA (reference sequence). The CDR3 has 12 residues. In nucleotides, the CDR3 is TGCAGTAGTTACAGCGGTCGGGGTGGCTACACCTTC. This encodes CSSYSGRGGYTF.

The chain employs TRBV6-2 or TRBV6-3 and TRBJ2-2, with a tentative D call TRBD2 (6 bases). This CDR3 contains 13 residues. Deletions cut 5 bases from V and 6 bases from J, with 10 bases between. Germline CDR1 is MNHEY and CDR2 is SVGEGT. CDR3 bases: TGTGCCAGCAGTCCAACTAGCCCCGGGGAGCTGTTTTTT. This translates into CASSPTSPGELFF.

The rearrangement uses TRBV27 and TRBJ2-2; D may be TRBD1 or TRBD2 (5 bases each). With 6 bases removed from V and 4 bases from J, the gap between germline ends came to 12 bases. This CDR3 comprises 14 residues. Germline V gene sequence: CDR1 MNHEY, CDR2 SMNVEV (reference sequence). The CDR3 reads CASSSTGATGELFF. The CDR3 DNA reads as TGTGCCAGCAGCTCAACCGGGGCCACCGGGGAGCTGTTTTTT.

CDR3 in DNA: TGCGCCAGCAGCTTAAACAGGGTGGGCACAGATACGCAGTATTTT. It is translated as CASSLNRVGTDTQYF. This chain uses TRBV5-1 with TRBJ2-3, with TRBD1 as a possible D gene (6 bases). V was shortened by 2 bases and J by 1 base, with 11 bases between the two germline ends. Germline loops: CDR1 SGHRS, CDR2 YFSETQ. The CDR3 is 15 residues long.

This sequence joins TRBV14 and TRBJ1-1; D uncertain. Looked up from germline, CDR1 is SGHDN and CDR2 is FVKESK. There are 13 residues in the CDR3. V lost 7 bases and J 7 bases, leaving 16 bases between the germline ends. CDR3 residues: CASNMDDGYEAFF. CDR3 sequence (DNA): TGTGCCAGCAACATGGACGACGGATATGAAGCTTTCTTT.

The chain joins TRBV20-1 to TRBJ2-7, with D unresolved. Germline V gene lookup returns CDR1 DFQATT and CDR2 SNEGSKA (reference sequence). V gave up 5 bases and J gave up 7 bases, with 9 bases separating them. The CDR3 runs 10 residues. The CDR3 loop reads CSAGNYEQYF. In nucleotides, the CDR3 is TGCAGTGCTGGGAATTATGAGCAGTACTTC.

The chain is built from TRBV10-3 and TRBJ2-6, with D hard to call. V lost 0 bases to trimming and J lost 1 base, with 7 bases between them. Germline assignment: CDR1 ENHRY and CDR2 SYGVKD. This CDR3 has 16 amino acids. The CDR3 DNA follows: TGTGCCATCAGTGAGTCGGTAGTGTCTGGGGCCAACGTCCTGACTTTC. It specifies CAISESVVSGANVLTF.

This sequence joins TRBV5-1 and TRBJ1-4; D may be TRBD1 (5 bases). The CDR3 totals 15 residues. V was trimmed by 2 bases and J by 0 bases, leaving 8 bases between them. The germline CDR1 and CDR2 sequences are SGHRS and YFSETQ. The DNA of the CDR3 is TGCGCCAGCAGCTTAGACAGAGCAACTAATGAAAAACTGTTTTTT. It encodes CASSLDRATNEKLFF.

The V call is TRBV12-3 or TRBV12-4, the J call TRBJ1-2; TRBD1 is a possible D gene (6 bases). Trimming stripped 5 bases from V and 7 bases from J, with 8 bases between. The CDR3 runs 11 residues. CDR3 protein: CASSAQGGYTF. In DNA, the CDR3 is TGTGCCAGCAGTGCACAGGGTGGCTACACCTTC.

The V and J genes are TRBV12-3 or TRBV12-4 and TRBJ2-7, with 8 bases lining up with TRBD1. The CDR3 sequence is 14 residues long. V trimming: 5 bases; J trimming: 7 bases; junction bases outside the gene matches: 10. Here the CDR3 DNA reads TGTGCCAGCAGTCCAGGGGGCAGGTTGGAGGAGCAGTACTTC. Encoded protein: CASSPGGRLEEQYF.

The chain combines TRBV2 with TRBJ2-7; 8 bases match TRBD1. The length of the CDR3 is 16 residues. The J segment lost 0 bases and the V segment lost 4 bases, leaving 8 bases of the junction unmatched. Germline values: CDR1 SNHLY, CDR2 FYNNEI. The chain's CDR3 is CASSGPGQAYSYEQYF. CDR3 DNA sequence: TGTGCCAGCAGTGGCCCGGGACAGGCATACTCCTACGAGCAGTACTTC.

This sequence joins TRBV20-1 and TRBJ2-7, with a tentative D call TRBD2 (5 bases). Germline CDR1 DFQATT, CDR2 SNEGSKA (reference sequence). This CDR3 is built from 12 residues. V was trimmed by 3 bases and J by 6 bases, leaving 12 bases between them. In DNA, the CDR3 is TGCAGTGCTAGTTCTACTAGGACCGAGCAGTACTTC. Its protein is CSASSTRTEQYF.

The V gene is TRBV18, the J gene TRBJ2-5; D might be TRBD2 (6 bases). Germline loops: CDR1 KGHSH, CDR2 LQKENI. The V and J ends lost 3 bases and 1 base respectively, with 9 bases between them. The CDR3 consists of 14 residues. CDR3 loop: CASSPWEVQETQYF. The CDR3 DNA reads TGTGCCAGCTCACCTTGGGAGGTCCAAGAGACCCAGTACTTC.

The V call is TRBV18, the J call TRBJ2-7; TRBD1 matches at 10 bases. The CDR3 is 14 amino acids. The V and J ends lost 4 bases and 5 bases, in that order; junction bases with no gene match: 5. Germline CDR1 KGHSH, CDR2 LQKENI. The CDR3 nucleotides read TGTGCCAGCTCACAGGACAGGGGGTTTGACGAGCAGTACTTC. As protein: CASSQDRGFDEQYF.

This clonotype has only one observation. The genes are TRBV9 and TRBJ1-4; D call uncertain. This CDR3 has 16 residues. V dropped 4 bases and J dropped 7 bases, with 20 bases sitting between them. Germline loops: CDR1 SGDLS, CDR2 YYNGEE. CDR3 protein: CASSPVTAIEGEKLFF. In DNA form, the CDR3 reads TGTGCCAGCAGCCCGGTCACAGCCATAGAAGGTGAAAAACTGTTTTTT. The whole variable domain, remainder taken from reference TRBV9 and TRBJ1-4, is DSGVTQTPKHLITATGQRVTLRCSPRSGDLSVYWYQQSLDQGLQFLIQYYNGEERAKGNILERFSAQQFPDLHSELNLSSLELGDSALYFCASSPVTAIEGEKLFFGSGTQLSVL.

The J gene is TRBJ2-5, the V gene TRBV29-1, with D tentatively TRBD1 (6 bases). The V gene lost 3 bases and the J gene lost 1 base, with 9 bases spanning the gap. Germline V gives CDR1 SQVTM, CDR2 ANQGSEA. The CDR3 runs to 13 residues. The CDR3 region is CSVEGDIQETQYF. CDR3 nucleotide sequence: TGCAGCGTTGAGGGGGACATCCAAGAGACCCAGTACTTC.

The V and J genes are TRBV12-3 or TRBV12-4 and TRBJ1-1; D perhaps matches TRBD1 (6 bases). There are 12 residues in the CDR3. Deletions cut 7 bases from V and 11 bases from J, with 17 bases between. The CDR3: CASTWLGGDAFF. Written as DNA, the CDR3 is TGTGCCAGCACCTGGTTAGGGGGGGACGCTTTCTTT.

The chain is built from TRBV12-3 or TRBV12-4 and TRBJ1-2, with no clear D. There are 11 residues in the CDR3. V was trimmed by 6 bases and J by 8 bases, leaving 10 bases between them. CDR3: CASRVREGYTF. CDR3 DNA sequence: TGTGCCAGCAGGGTACGGGAGGGCTACACCTTC.

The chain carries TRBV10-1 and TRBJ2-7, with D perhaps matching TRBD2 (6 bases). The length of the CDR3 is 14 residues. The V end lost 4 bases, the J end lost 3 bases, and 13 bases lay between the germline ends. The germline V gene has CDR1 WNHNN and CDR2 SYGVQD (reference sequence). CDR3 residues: CASSAHGGNYEQYF. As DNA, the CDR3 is TGCGCCAGCAGTGCCCATGGGGGGAACTACGAGCAGTACTTC.

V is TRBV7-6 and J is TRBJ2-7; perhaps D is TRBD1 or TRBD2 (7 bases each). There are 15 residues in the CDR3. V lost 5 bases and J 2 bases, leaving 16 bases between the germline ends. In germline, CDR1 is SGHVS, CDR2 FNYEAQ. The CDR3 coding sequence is TGTGCCAGCAGCCAAAGGGAGGGGGCCACCTACGAGCAGTACTTC. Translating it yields CASSQREGATYEQYF.

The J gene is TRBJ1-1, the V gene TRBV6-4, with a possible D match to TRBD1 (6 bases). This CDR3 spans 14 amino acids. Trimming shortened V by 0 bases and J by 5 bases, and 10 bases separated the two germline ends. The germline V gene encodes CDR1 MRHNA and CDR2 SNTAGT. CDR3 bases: TGTGCCAGCAGTGACTCGGGGGGGGCGACTGAAGCTTTCTTT. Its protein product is CASSDSGGATEAFF.